The TCR beta chain under discussion was sequenced for a study of T cell responses to AZD1222 COVID-19 vaccine. The overall study: Second-dose groups at about 4 or about 12 weeks were pooled. Study-wide results and caveats: Close to half of spike-specific TCRs reportedly recognize unmutated variant regions. Seropositive AZD1222 recipients at baseline numbered only 5 to 7.

About this clone itself: Its antigen is unidentified.

The germline V gene encodes CDR1 LGHDT and CDR2 YNNKEL (reference sequence). Trimming stripped 8 bases from V and 3 bases from J, with 11 bases between. CDR3 length: 14 amino acids. Sequencing was performed with immunoSEQ multiplex PCR; in TCRdb, only in-frame clones are kept and a portion is missing. The table includes more than 70,000 clones, about nine tenths detected once. This chain joins TRBV3-1 (or the pseudogene TRBV3-2) and TRBJ2-6; D gene unclear. This receptor was taken from an adult in good health. Sequenced here: peripheral blood, sampled on day 0 of AZD1222 vaccination. The CDR3 spells CASSPQFGANVLTF. In DNA, the CDR3 is TGTGCCAGCTCCCCCCAGTTTGGGGCCAACGTCCTGACTTTC.